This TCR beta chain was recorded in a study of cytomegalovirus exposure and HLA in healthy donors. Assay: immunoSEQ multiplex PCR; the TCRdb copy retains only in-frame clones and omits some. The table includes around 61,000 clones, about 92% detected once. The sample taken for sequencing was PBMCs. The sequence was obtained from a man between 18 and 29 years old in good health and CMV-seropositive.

CDR3: CASSWGQGEAFF. In DNA form, the CDR3 reads TGTGCCAGCAGTTGGGGACAGGGGGAAGCTTTCTTT. This chain links TRBV27 with TRBJ1-1, with TRBD1 matching over 10 bases. The CDR3 contains 12 residues. Germline CDR1 MNHEY, CDR2 SMNVEV (reference sequence). J was trimmed by 8 bases and V by 4 bases; bases with no gene match: 1.